This passage covers 16 T cell receptor beta chains from one sample sequenced in a study of regulatory T cells in long-lasting Graves disease. Time point given: newly diagnosed GD, antithyroid drugs for less than 3 months. Following extraction of RNA from PBMCs, that RNA was used to make the TCR library. The TCR beta library used iRepertoire HTBI primers with Arm-PCR amplification of CDR3. TCRdb independently ran MiXCR on the multiplex PCR reads; one entry per CDR3 protein. The sample includes 560,000 or so distinct CDR3 sequences, around 15% of them seen just once. The same specimen was also included in a second study, on T cells in Graves' hyperthyroidism and ophthalmopathy.

The sample here was peripheral blood mononuclear cells (PBMCs), taken at new diagnosis, from a patient treated with antithyroid drugs. These receptors originate from a man in his late teens or twenties with Graves disease.

The chain carries TRBV9 and TRBJ2-3, with 9 nucleotides matching TRBD1. V was clipped by 3 bases and J by 9 bases; unmatched bases: 11. Germline V gene data show CDR1 as SGDLS and CDR2 as YYNGEE. The CDR3 covers 15 residues. The CDR3 DNA reads as TGTGCCAGCAGCGAGTGGACAGGGGTGTTAGAAACGCAGTATTTT. Translated, it gives CASSEWTGVLETQYF.

The chain links TRBV9 to TRBJ1-2; D unclear. The length of the CDR3 is 15 residues. Trimming removed 2 bases at V and 6 bases at J, with 17 bases between. Germline CDR1 SGDLS, CDR2 YYNGEE. The CDR3 region is CASSVGSVGRDGYTF. The CDR3 region has the DNA TGTGCCAGCAGCGTTGGGAGTGTGGGAAGGGATGGCTACACCTTC.

CDR3 amino acids: CASSLGSRDGTGELFF. CDR3 nucleotides: TGCGCCAGCAGCTTGGGGTCCCGGGACGGGACCGGGGAGCTGTTTTTT. This chain connects TRBV5-1 to TRBJ2-2, with D possibly called TRBD1 or TRBD2 (5 bases each). Germline V gives CDR1 SGHRS, CDR2 YFSETQ. Trimming took 0 bases from V and 5 from J, leaving 14 bases between them. The CDR3 has 16 residues. The entire variable domain, with the rest obtained from reference TRBV5-1 and TRBJ2-2, is as follows: KAGVTQTPRYLIKTRGQQVTLSCSPISGHRSVSWYQQTPGQGLQFLFEYFSETQRNKGNFPGRFSGRQFSNSRSEMNVSTLELGDSALYLCASSLGSRDGTGELFFGEGSRLTVL.

The V and J genes are TRBV28 and TRBJ1-1; D is possibly TRBD1 (6 bases). The CDR3 length is 16 residues. CDR1 MDHEN and CDR2 SYDVKM come from the germline V gene. The V and J ends lost 5 bases and 0 bases respectively, with 16 bases between them. The CDR3 nucleotides are TGTGCCAGCAGTCGAGGGGAACAGGGCTTGAACACTGAAGCTTTCTTT. Its protein product is CASSRGEQGLNTEAFF. The variable domain in full, with the rest retrieved from reference TRBV28 and TRBJ1-1, is DVKVTQSSRYLVKRTGEKVFLECVQDMDHENMFWYRQDPGLGLRLIYFSYDVKMKEKGDIPEGYSVSREKKERFSLILESASTNQTSMYLCASSRGEQGLNTEAFFGQGTRLTVV.

The chain employs TRBV10-3 and TRBJ2-1; 11 positions match TRBD2. With V trimmed by 7 bases and J by 9 bases, 20 bases remained unmatched. CDR3 length: 18 amino acids. Germline CDR1 is ENHRY and CDR2 is SYGVKD. CDR3 bases: TGTGCCATCATGAGGCAGGGGGCGCGGGTAGCGGGAGGGCTTGAGCAGTTCTTC. It specifies CAIMRQGARVAGGLEQFF.

This clonotype was seen many times. The chain is built from TRBV11-2 and TRBJ2-3; D is perhaps TRBD2 (5 bases). The CDR3 length is 14 residues. Trimming left V 3 bases short and J 3 bases short, with 10 bases between. Per germline, CDR1 SGHAT and CDR2 FQNNGV. The CDR3 coding sequence is TGTGCCAGCAGCTTTGCGGGCCAGACAGATACGCAGTATTTT. This codes for CASSFAGQTDTQYF.

The V call is TRBV19, the J call TRBJ2-7; 7 bases match TRBD2. The CDR3 consists of 14 residues. Trimming at V came to 3 bases and at J to 2 bases, leaving 4 bases not matched to a gene. CDR1 and CDR2 (germline): LNHDA, SQIVND (reference sequence). CDR3 in amino acids: CASSMAGVAYEQYF. Here the CDR3 DNA reads TGTGCCAGTAGTATGGCGGGAGTGGCCTACGAGCAGTACTTC. Combining the CDR3 with reference TRBV19 and TRBJ2-7 gives the whole variable domain DGGITQSPKYLFRKEGQNVTLSCEQNLNHDAMYWYRQDPGQGLRLIYYSQIVNDFQKGDIAEGYSVSREKKESFPLTVTSAQKNPTAFYLCASSMAGVAYEQYFGPGTRLTVT.

This clonotype was found a few times. CDR3 DNA sequence: TGTGCCAGCGGGTCTACCGGGACCCAAGAGACCCAGTACTTC. Amino acids: CASGSTGTQETQYF. The chain links TRBV28 to TRBJ2-5; D possibly uses TRBD1 or TRBD2 (5 bases each). The CDR3 is 14 amino acids. With 8 bases removed from V and 1 base from J, the gap between germline ends came to 14 bases. From germline, CDR1 is MDHEN and CDR2 SYDVKM.

V is TRBV20-1 and J is TRBJ1-2, with TRBD1 matching over 8 bases. The CDR3 has 13 amino acids. CDR1 is DFQATT, CDR2 SNEGSKA, per germline (reference sequence). The V segment lost 3 bases and the J segment 8 bases; nucleotides outside the gene matches: 8. The CDR3 sequence: CSASGQGANGYTF. The CDR3, as DNA: TGCAGTGCTAGTGGGCAGGGGGCGAACGGCTACACCTTC.

This clonotype was counted at least ten times. This chain joins TRBV11-2 and TRBJ2-1; 8 bases are shared with TRBD2. V was pared by 4 bases and J by 2 bases, with 13 bases of the junction left unmatched. The CDR3 totals 18 residues. Germline-derived CDR1 and CDR2 are SGHAT and FQNNGV. The CDR3 sequence: CASSSSGGGGGTYNEQFF. For the CDR3, the DNA is TGTGCCAGCAGCTCCTCCGGGGGGGGAGGGGGTACCTACAATGAGCAGTTCTTC.

This clonotype was recorded a few times. The V call is TRBV18, the J call TRBJ1-4; the D gene is possibly TRBD1 (6 bases). The CDR3 sequence is 16 residues long. V lost 3 bases and J lost 5, with 16 bases in between. CDR1 and CDR2 (germline): KGHSH, LQKENI. CDR3 nucleotide sequence: TGTGCCAGCTCACCGGTACAGGGCGTAGGAAATGAAAAACTGTTTTTT. Translated: CASSPVQGVGNEKLFF.

This clonotype was picked up a small number of times. CDR3 sequence: CSVWATNYGYTF. Here the CDR3 DNA reads TGCAGTGTTTGGGCGACTAACTATGGCTACACCTTC. The chain employs TRBV20-1 and TRBJ1-2, with D unresolved. The CDR3 spans 12 residues. Germline V lookup: CDR1 DFQATT, CDR2 SNEGSKA (reference sequence). The V end was cut by 7 bases, the J end by 0 bases, with 9 bases between.

This clonotype was seen ten or more times. The CDR3 DNA sequence: TGTGCCAGCCTTGGGTCCACCCCTAGCACAGATACGCAGTATTTT. Translating it yields CASLGSTPSTDTQYF. V and J are TRBV7-8 and TRBJ2-3; D gene ambiguous. Per the germline V gene, CDR1 is SGHVS and CDR2 is FQNEAQ. The CDR3 totals 15 residues. The ends were cut back, 8 bases at V and 0 bases at J, with 15 bases in the middle.

This clonotype was seen repeatedly, ten times or more. The rearrangement uses TRBV18 and TRBJ2-3, with D tentatively TRBD2 (6 bases). The V end was cut by 0 bases, the J end by 6 bases, with 10 bases between. Germline V gene lookup returns CDR1 KGHSH and CDR2 LQKENI. This CDR3 has 14 amino acids. The CDR3: CASSPPAGTDTQYF. The CDR3 nucleotides are TGTGCCAGCTCACCACCGGCGGGAACGGATACGCAGTATTTT.

The V gene is TRBV20-1, the J gene TRBJ1-5; no clear D. The CDR3 is made up of 14 amino acids. CDR1 DFQATT and CDR2 SNEGSKA come from the germline V gene (reference sequence). V gave up 1 base and J gave up 3 bases, with 10 bases separating them. The CDR3, as DNA: TGCAGTGCTAGAGTCGGTACTTCCAATCAGCCCCAGCATTTT. Amino acids: CSARVGTSNQPQHF.

This clonotype has at least ten counts. The chain carries TRBV12-3 or TRBV12-4 and TRBJ2-1; 7 bases are a match to TRBD2. V lost 10 bases, J lost 7 bases, and 7 bases stayed unmatched. This CDR3 has 12 residues. DNA of the CDR3: TGTGCCACCCTAGGGCGGGGGAATGAGCAGTTCTTC. This codes for CATLGRGNEQFF.